This paragraph reports one T cell receptor beta chain. Its antigen remains unidentified. Base quality data are lacking; no much larger clone is found one base away. TCRbeta CDR3 regions were amplified from genomic DNA using the immunoSEQ Assay, a bias-controlled multiplex PCR. Per the original workflow: Within the assay, amplification of reference gene primers was used to estimate how many nucleated cells each sample contained. Sequence reads were collapsed and filtered to measure the absolute abundance of every unique TCRbeta CDR3 rearrangement. For each sample, productive Simpson clonality was calculated as the square root of Simpson's diversity index across productive rearrangements. TCRdb took over this immuneACCESS table, retaining in-frame rearrangements with V and J assigned. Such tables are incomplete; in checked studies, under half of the missing clones stem from an unresolved V gene, and the remainder is unexplained. Clonal size and the V and J genes are those of that table, whereas D and trimming came from the DNA. Present in this sample are 150,000 to 200,000 clones, nearly 85% of which were seen just once. The ten largest account for approximately 5.4% of the sample.

The record originates from a study of blood T cell repertoires in COVID-19 (dated by TCRdb to between 2020 and 2021). Some background on the complete study: Samples from collaborators originated in the United States, Italy and Spain and spanned both the acute and convalescent phases of COVID-19. The material from the prospective study consisted of cDNA or gDNA derived from T cells, B-cell-depleted T cells, or PBMCs. Subjects who had been exposed to COVID-19, were actively infected with it, or had recovered from it provided the deeply sampled blood TCRbeta repertoires that made up the dataset. The repertoires were released in a freely available public database meant as a resource for research on the immune response to SARS-CoV-2. The samples were drawn from two sources: the first 160 participants of the ongoing ImmuneRACE study, and 1,200 or so subjects contributed by 6 global collaborators. The sample metadata nearly always contained a de-identified subject ID, COVID-19 status, age in years and sex. Where available, HLA class I and class II types were obtained from metadata supplied by the sample provider rather than from assay-based typing.

Each collaborating institution followed its own protocols to collect whole blood in K2EDTA tubes. Collaborator samples were shipped for TCRbeta analysis as frozen whole blood, isolated PBMCs, or DNA extracted from either sample type. Study-wide findings and limitations: The amount of clinical and demographic metadata varied by source and participant and was provided uncurated.

CDR1 is given as SEHNR and CDR2 as FQNEAQ, both from the germline V gene (reference sequence). V is clipped by 4 bases and J by 6 bases, and the sequence between their germline boundaries is 19 bases long. The CDR3 numbers 15 residues from cysteine through phenylalanine. Only the CDR3 DNA is retained, 45 bases long and in frame from the first base. The rearrangement joined TRBV7-9 to TRBJ2-7; a tentative D match to TRBD1 spans 5 bases. The TCR comes from a woman aged 25 to 39 with acute or convalescent COVID-19. Sequencing used peripheral blood. This receptor has the CDR3 CASSSPARVKGEQYF. The sequenced DNA is TGTGCCAGCAGCTCCCCAGCCAGGGTAAAGGGCGAGCAGTACTTC.